The following is a T cell receptor (beta chain) sequence with its context. Its antigen remains unidentified. Germline CDR1 reads SGHAT; CDR2 reads FQNNGV. The germline V and J ends were trimmed by 3 bases and 4 bases, with 9 bases remaining between them. CDR3 size: 13 residues. TCRdb keeps only in-frame clones here, not all; method: immunoSEQ multiplex PCR. The table lists 68,000 or so clones, more than 70% of them singletons. This sample is drawn from a study of cytomegalovirus exposure and HLA in healthy donors. The study's findings and limits: According to a later analysis, TCR clusters from the first cohort tended to co-occur in the approximately 130 validation repertoires. 150 or so TCR beta chains were listed as cytomegalovirus-associated. According to reports, the classifier identified cytomegalovirus status with high specificity and sensitivity.

Material: PBMCs. This receptor was taken from a young woman in good health and CMV-seronegative. V gene TRBV11-2 combines with J gene TRBJ1-2; D unclear. The CDR3 DNA reads TGTGCCAGCAGCTTCGACTTAGCCTATGGCTACACCTTC. Translated, it gives CASSFDLAYGYTF.